This is a list of T cell receptor beta chains from one sample in a study of T cells after yellow fever vaccination. TCRdb analysed the 5' RACE reads with MiXCR anew, one entry per CDR3 protein. The table records approximately 510,000 distinct CDR3 sequences, 20% to 25% of them present only once. This specimen was PBMCs, taken roughly 20 days after the first yellow fever vaccination. The receptors come from a man in his late teens or twenties who received the YFV17D yellow fever vaccine. Each CDR3 is given with its conserved first and last residue. The D gene is left open where the match is weak. Size is stated for part of the rows, as once, few or many counts, or as a class when the clone is expanded.

TRBV4-1	.	TRBJ2-1	.	TGCGCCAGCAGCCCACGACAGCACAATGAGCAGTTCTTC	CASSPRQHNEQFF
TRBV9	.	TRBJ2-5	.	TGTGCCAGCAGCGTAGACCCCCAAGAGACCCAGTACTTC	CASSVDPQETQYF
TRBV4-2	few	TRBJ2-5	.	TGTGCCAGCAAGCCTTGGGCGGGGGCCGCGGGCCAAGAGACCCAGTACTTC	CASKPWAGAAGQETQYF
TRBV12-3/TRBV12-4	.	TRBJ2-7	TRBD2	TGTGCCAGCAGCAATGGGCCGGGGGGTTACGAGCAGTACTTC	CASSNGPGGYEQYF
TRBV27	few	TRBJ2-7	TRBD2	TGTGCCAGCAGTTTTAGCGGGGGAATTTACGAGCAGTACTTC	CASSFSGGIYEQYF
TRBV7-2	.	TRBJ1-6	.	TGTGCCAGCACTACCGGGGAGTTTAATTCACCCCTCCACTTT	CASTTGEFNSPLHF
TRBV10-3	.	TRBJ2-1	TRBD1	TGTGCCATCAGTGATGCGACAGGGGGGAACTACAATGAGCAGTTCTTC	CAISDATGGNYNEQFF
TRBV20-1	.	TRBJ2-6	TRBD1	TGCAGTGCTCCTGGGACAGCCGACTCTGGGGCCAACGTCCTGACTTTC	CSAPGTADSGANVLTF
TRBV7-6	.	TRBJ2-3	TRBD1	TGTGCCAGCAGCTTAGGGGGCCAGGGGGCCCATACGCAGTATTTT	CASSLGGQGAHTQYF
TRBV5-1	.	TRBJ2-5	.	TGCGCCAGCAGCTTGGTGGAGGGGGGGCAAGAGACCCAGTACTTC	CASSLVEGGQETQYF
TRBV5-1	.	TRBJ2-5	TRBD2	TGCGCCAGCAGCTGGGGACTAGCGGGGGCCGAACAAGAGACCCAGTACTTC	CASSWGLAGAEQETQYF
TRBV28	few	TRBJ1-5	TRBD1	TGTGCCAGCACCACCTCGACAGGGGGCGAGCAGCCCCAGCATTTT	CASTTSTGGEQPQHF
TRBV7-2	.	TRBJ2-3	TRBD2	TGTGCCAGCAGCTTAGGAGGTAGCGGGGGGGCTGGTACGCAGTATTTT	CASSLGGSGGAGTQYF
TRBV7-6	.	TRBJ1-6	TRBD1	TGTGCCAGCAGCCGCACCCGAACCGCTGACAGGGCCACTTCACCCCTCCACTTT	CASSRTRTADRATSPLHF
TRBV5-6	.	TRBJ2-7	.	TGTGCCAGCAGCTCCCCCCCGGGCAGGAGTTCCTACGAGCAGTACTTC	CASSSPPGRSSYEQYF
TRBV7-6	once	TRBJ2-3	.	TGTGCCAGCAGCCGACTAGGCGGGGATAGCACAGATACGCAGTATTTT	CASSRLGGDSTDTQYF
TRBV20-1	few	TRBJ2-7	TRBD2	TGCAGTGCTAGCCCCCCGCCGCGGGGGGAGTACGAGCAGTACTTC	CSASPPPRGEYEQYF
TRBV10-3	.	TRBJ2-3	.	TGTGCCATCAGTATTACCAATTCAGATACGCAGTATTTT	CAISITNSDTQYF
TRBV12-3/TRBV12-4	many	TRBJ1-5	.	TGTGCCAGCAGTTTAGGTAACAATCAGCCCCAGCATTTT	CASSLGNNQPQHF
TRBV18	.	TRBJ2-2	TRBD1	TGTGCCAGCTCACAAACCGAACCGGGACAGGGAGCCGGGGAGCTGTTTTTT	CASSQTEPGQGAGELFF
TRBV3-1	.	TRBJ2-3	TRBD2	TGTGCCAGCAGCCTTACGGGACTAGGAACCTCCCCAGATACGCAGTATTTT	CASSLTGLGTSPDTQYF
TRBV7-9	few	TRBJ2-3	.	TGTGCCAGCAGCTTTCGCCTCAGCACAGATACGCAGTATTTT	CASSFRLSTDTQYF
TRBV2	.	TRBJ2-5	.	TGTGCCAGCAGTGAGAGGCTTGCCCAGTACTTC	CASSERLAQYF
TRBV5-1	.	TRBJ2-3	.	TGCGCCAGCAGCGGATCGGGAGGCACAGATACGCAGTATTTT	CASSGSGGTDTQYF
TRBV6-5	few	TRBJ1-1	.	TGTGCCAGCAGTCTACAGGGATTGATCACTGAAGCTTTCTTT	CASSLQGLITEAFF
TRBV5-1	few	TRBJ2-7	TRBD1	TGCGCCAGCAGCTCAGGACCGGGACAGGGTCCCGAGCAGTACTTC	CASSSGPGQGPEQYF
TRBV9	.	TRBJ2-5	.	TGTGCCAGCAATCAGGGGGGCGACCAAGAGACCCAGTACTTC	CASNQGGDQETQYF
TRBV7-9	few	TRBJ2-3	.	TGTGCCAGCAGTCCCTCCCGGGACTCCTCCTCGGGTTTT	CASSPSRDSSSGF
TRBV9	few	TRBJ2-1	.	TGTGCCAGCAGCGTTAGGGGGGGCCGTGGAGAGCAGTTCTTC	CASSVRGGRGEQFF
TRBV12-3/TRBV12-4	few	TRBJ1-4	.	TGTGCCAGCAGTGATCCACTGGGGATTGAAAAACTGTTTTTT	CASSDPLGIEKLFF
TRBV12-3/TRBV12-4	few	TRBJ1-2	.	TGTGCCAGCACCCCCCACGCGACAGATTTCAACTATGGCTACACCTTC	CASTPHATDFNYGYTF
TRBV6-2/TRBV6-3	.	TRBJ2-1	.	TGTGCCAGCCATTTTGACACCTACAATGAGCAGTTCTTC	CASHFDTYNEQFF
TRBV20-1	.	TRBJ1-5	TRBD1	TGCAGTGCTCCGACAGGGTCGGGGAAGATGACCCAGCATTTT	CSAPTGSGKMTQHF
TRBV4-1	many	TRBJ2-7	TRBD1	TGCGCCAGCAGCCCTGGACAGGGGAACGAGCAGTACTTC	CASSPGQGNEQYF
TRBV4-2	.	TRBJ2-7	TRBD1	TGTGCCAGCAGCCAACCGGGCGGGACAGGTTCCCGGGAGCAGTACTTC	CASSQPGGTGSREQYF